Shown below are 4 T cell receptor beta chains from a single sample sequenced in a study of PD-1 blockade in classical Hodgkin lymphoma. Relapses following autologous stem cell transplantation were seen in all patients, with brentuximab vedotin exposure varying. Assay used: immunoSEQ multiplex PCR; TCRdb lists only in-frame clones, some missing. The table lists roughly 56,000 clones, roughly 91% of them singletons. The sequenced sample was peripheral blood mononuclear cells (PBMCs), obtained before the second cycle of nivolumab. The source of these receptors is a human donor with classical Hodgkin lymphoma.

The chain couples TRBV4-1 to TRBJ2-3; the match to TRBD1 covers 7 bases. V lost 2 bases to trimming and J lost 0 bases; unmatched junction nucleotides: 8. Germline loops: CDR1 MGHRA, CDR2 YSYEKL. The CDR3 loop spans 17 amino acids. In nucleotides, the CDR3 is TGCGCCAGCAGCCAAAGGGGGCACACCCCTAGCACAGATACGCAGTATTTT. Its translation: CASSQRGHTPSTDTQYF.

The V and J genes are TRBV9 and TRBJ1-6; D might be TRBD1 (5 bases). The length of the CDR3 is 16 residues. V was trimmed by 2 bases and J by 0 bases, leaving 9 bases between them. The germline CDR1 and CDR2 sequences are SGDLS and YYNGEE. In DNA form, the CDR3 reads TGTGCCAGCAGCGTGGGGCAAAGCTCCTATAATTCACCCCTCCACTTT. It yields the protein CASSVGQSSYNSPLHF. The complete variable domain, with remaining parts taken from reference TRBV9 and TRBJ1-6, reads DSGVTQTPKHLITATGQRVTLRCSPRSGDLSVYWYQQSLDQGLQFLIQYYNGEERAKGNILERFSAQQFPDLHSELNLSSLELGDSALYFCASSVGQSSYNSPLHFGNGTRLTVT.

The chain is built from TRBV5-1 and TRBJ1-6; D gene ambiguous. Trimming shortened V by 4 bases and J by 7 bases, and 15 bases separated the two germline ends. Germline-derived CDR1 and CDR2 are SGHRS and YFSETQ. The CDR3 has 15 amino acids. The CDR3 region has the DNA TGCGCCAGCAGCCAAACCGGGAGCAGAAATTCACCCCTCCACTTT. This gives the protein CASSQTGSRNSPLHF.

This clone is classed as medium-sized. V and J are TRBV4-2 and TRBJ1-2; no reliable D call. V was pared by 2 bases and J by 5 bases, with 15 bases between. The CDR3 totals 15 residues. Germline CDR1 reads LGHNA; CDR2 reads YNFKEQ. In DNA form, the CDR3 reads TGTGCCAGCAGCCAACTTACTCAGCTCGAGTATGGCTACACCTTC. Its translation is CASSQLTQLEYGYTF.